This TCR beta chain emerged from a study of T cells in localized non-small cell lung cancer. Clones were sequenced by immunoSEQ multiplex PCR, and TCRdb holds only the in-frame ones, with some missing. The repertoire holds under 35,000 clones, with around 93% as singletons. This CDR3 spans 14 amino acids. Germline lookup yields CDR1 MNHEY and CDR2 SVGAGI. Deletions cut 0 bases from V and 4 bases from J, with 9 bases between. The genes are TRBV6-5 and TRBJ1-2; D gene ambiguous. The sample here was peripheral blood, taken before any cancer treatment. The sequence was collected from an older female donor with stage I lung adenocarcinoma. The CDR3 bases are TGTGCCAGCAGTTACTCGAGCAATGCCTATGGCTACACCTTC. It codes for CASSYSSNAYGYTF.